Below are 19 T cell receptor beta chains sequenced from a single sample in a study of early T cells in non-severe SARS-CoV-2 infection. Each CDR3 protein is one row after TCRdb ran MiXCR on the 5' RACE reads. The repertoire has tens of thousands of distinct CDR3 sequences, more than 10% of them found once; the top ten carry 3.5% to 5%. Sequenced here: whole blood, sampled at baseline. The receptor set was obtained from an adult who was a healthcare worker with PCR-confirmed SARS-CoV-2 infection or an uninfected control (not recorded which).

This clonotype was found many times. The V gene is TRBV28, the J gene TRBJ1-6; D gene unclear. Germline CDR1 is MDHEN and CDR2 is SYDVKM. The V end lost 2 bases, the J end lost 7 bases, and 3 bases lay between the germline ends. This CDR3 spans 12 amino acids. The CDR3 reads CASSLVNSPLHF. CDR3 bases: TGTGCCAGCAGTTTAGTAAATTCACCCCTCCACTTT.

In this sample, this clonotype turned up a few times. CDR3 coding DNA: TGTGCCAGCAGTCGTACGTCGGGGGTCAATGAGCAGTTCTTC. Protein: CASSRTSGVNEQFF. V and J are TRBV7-9 and TRBJ2-1; the D gene is possibly TRBD2 (6 bases). V lost 6 bases to trimming and J lost 6 bases, with 15 bases between them. This CDR3 region has 14 residues. CDR1 SEHNR and CDR2 FQNEAQ come from the germline V gene (reference sequence).

This clonotype has a handful of counts. J is TRBJ2-5 and V is TRBV11-2; D call uncertain. This CDR3 has 14 amino acids. Between the trimmed V and J ends, which lost 1 base and 0 bases, there was a span of 6 bases. Germline lookup yields CDR1 SGHAT and CDR2 FQNNGV. CDR3 DNA: TGTGCCAGCAGCTTAGGGCGGAACCAAGAGACCCAGTACTTC. This encodes CASSLGRNQETQYF.

This chain joins TRBV4-1 and TRBJ2-6; no firm D call. Between the trimmed V and J ends, which lost 1 base and 3 bases, there was a span of 4 bases. Germline values: CDR1 MGHRA, CDR2 YSYEKL. The CDR3 covers 14 residues. The CDR3 sequence: CASSQAYGANVLTF. The CDR3 nucleotides read TGCGCCAGCAGCCAAGCTTATGGGGCCAACGTCCTGACTTTC.

The V and J genes are TRBV11-2 and TRBJ2-1, with no clear D. The CDR3 loop spans 14 amino acids. CDR1 is SGHAT, CDR2 FQNNGV, per germline. Trimming removed 5 bases at V and 8 bases at J, with 16 bases between. The DNA for the CDR3 is TGTGCCAGCAGCCCCCGGACCGAGCGATATGAGCAGTTCTTC. The encoded protein is CASSPRTERYEQFF.

The chain has TRBV19 and TRBJ1-2; tentatively, D is TRBD1 (5 bases). Deletions cut 5 bases from V and 2 bases from J, with 6 bases between. This CDR3 comprises 12 residues. The germline gives CDR1 LNHDA, CDR2 SQIVND (reference sequence). The CDR3 DNA reads as TGTGCCAGTAGTGGACAAAACTATGGCTACACCTTC. It yields the protein CASSGQNYGYTF.

This clonotype was recorded at least ten times. The V call is TRBV11-3, the J call TRBJ1-1; no reliable D call. The CDR3 has 14 residues. The germline gives CDR1 SGHNT, CDR2 YENEEA. Trimming pared 2 bases from V and 5 bases from J, leaving 12 bases between. The CDR3 nucleotides read TGTGCCAGCAGCTTATCTCCGGCGGGGACTGAAGCTTTCTTT. This sequence encodes CASSLSPAGTEAFF.

In its sample, this clonotype was seen many times. The chain couples TRBV9 to TRBJ1-5; D is unresolved. CDR3 length: 13 amino acids. V was cut by 0 bases and J by 0 bases, with 1 base left in between. Germline CDR1 and CDR2: SGDLS and YYNGEE. CDR3 sequence reads: CASSVASNQPQHF. The CDR3 DNA reads as TGTGCCAGCAGCGTAGCTAGCAATCAGCCCCAGCATTTT.

This clonotype was seen at least ten times. The chain recombines TRBV18 with TRBJ2-5, with 8 bases aligning to TRBD2. The V segment lost 5 bases and the J segment 2 bases; nucleotides outside the gene matches: 1. This CDR3 is 13 amino acids long. Germline V CDR1 and CDR2: KGHSH, LQKENI. The CDR3 DNA reads as TGTGCCAGCTCATCGGGGGGGCAAGAGACCCAGTACTTC. Its protein product is CASSSGGQETQYF. The complete variable domain, with remaining parts taken from reference TRBV18 and TRBJ2-5, reads NAGVMQNPRHLVRRRGQEARLRCSPMKGHSHVYWYRQLPEEGLKFMVYLQKENIIDESGMPKERFSAEFPKEGPSILRIQQVVRGDSAAYFCASSSGGQETQYFGPGTRLLVL.

This clonotype was seen a handful of times. The chain employs TRBV18 and TRBJ1-3; no clear D. There are 15 residues in the CDR3. Between the trimmed V and J ends, which lost 3 bases and 3 bases, there was a span of 12 bases. The V gene's germline CDR1 is KGHSH and CDR2 LQKENI. CDR3 residues: CASSPEGHLGNTIYF. For the CDR3, the DNA is TGTGCCAGCTCACCCGAGGGCCACCTTGGAAACACCATATATTTT. The full variable domain, completed using reference TRBV18 and TRBJ1-3, is NAGVMQNPRHLVRRRGQEARLRCSPMKGHSHVYWYRQLPEEGLKFMVYLQKENIIDESGMPKERFSAEFPKEGPSILRIQQVVRGDSAAYFCASSPEGHLGNTIYFGEGSWLTVV.

The chain uses TRBV7-6 and TRBJ2-7, with D possibly matching TRBD1 (6 bases). The CDR3 is 16 residues long. Germline-derived CDR1 and CDR2 are SGHVS and FNYEAQ. V gave up 5 bases and J gave up 0 bases, with 17 bases separating them. The DNA of the CDR3 is TGTGCCAGCAGCCAGGGCGGCAGGGGTAGCTCCTACGAGCAGTACTTC. Its translation is CASSQGGRGSSYEQYF.

There are many counts of this clonotype. V gene TRBV18 combines with J gene TRBJ2-5; 8 nucleotides agree with TRBD1. J gave up 4 bases and V 2 bases, and 12 bases lay outside the gene matches. This CDR3 has 17 amino acids. The germline V gene encodes CDR1 KGHSH and CDR2 LQKENI. In nucleotides, the CDR3 is TGTGCCAGCTCACCAGAGGTTGTCAGGGGGCTTTCAGAGACCCAGTACTTC. It translates to CASSPEVVRGLSETQYF.

This clonotype was found a few times. The chain recombines TRBV5-4 with TRBJ2-7; D might be TRBD1 (6 bases). Germline lookup yields CDR1 SGHNT and CDR2 YYREEE (reference sequence). This CDR3 is built from 13 residues. Trimming cost V 4 bases and J 7 bases, with 15 bases left between them. CDR3 residues: CASSPGVGTEQYF. The DNA of the CDR3 is TGTGCCAGCAGCCCAGGTGTCGGGACAGAGCAGTACTTC.

This clonotype has just a few counts. The J gene is TRBJ2-1, the V gene TRBV5-6; possible D gene TRBD1, 6 bases. Trimming took 0 bases from V and 1 from J, leaving 8 bases between them. CDR3 length equals 15 residues. From germline, CDR1 is SGHDT and CDR2 YYEEEE. As DNA, the CDR3 is TGTGCCAGCAGCTTGGACAGGGTATCCTACAATGAGCAGTTCTTC. Its translation is CASSLDRVSYNEQFF.

The table lists this clonotype with a few counts. The chain couples TRBV6-6 to TRBJ1-1; D remains unclear. The CDR3 spans 14 residues. Germline assignment: CDR1 MNHNY and CDR2 SVGAGI (reference sequence). Trimming stripped 5 bases from V and 1 base from J, with 11 bases between. CDR3 sequence: CASSQAVRNTEAFF. The DNA for the CDR3 is TGTGCCAGCAGTCAAGCGGTGAGGAACACTGAAGCTTTCTTT.

This chain connects TRBV5-6 to TRBJ2-3; 8 nucleotides agree with TRBD1. The CDR3 totals 19 residues. J was trimmed by 3 bases and V by 1 base; bases with no gene match: 16. Germline CDR1 is SGHDT and CDR2 is YYEEEE. The CDR3 loop is CASSLSPRGRRISTDTQYF. CDR3 coding DNA: TGTGCCAGCAGCTTGTCCCCCAGGGGGCGCCGGATCTCTACAGATACGCAGTATTTT. Combining the CDR3 with reference TRBV5-6 and TRBJ2-3 gives the whole variable domain DAGVTQSPTHLIKTRGQQVTLRCSPKSGHDTVSWYQQALGQGPQFIFQYYEEEERQRGNFPDRFSGHQFPNYSSELNVNALLLGDSALYLCASSLSPRGRRISTDTQYFGPGTRLTVL.

The gene calls are TRBV10-1 and TRBJ2-7; weak D call: TRBD1 (6 bases). Trimming cost V 0 bases and J 0 bases, with 12 bases left between them. CDR1 and CDR2 from the germline V gene are WNHNN and SYGVQD (reference sequence). The CDR3 is made up of 16 amino acids. Here the CDR3 DNA reads TGCGCCAGCAGTGAGTCGGGTGGGGGCCGCTCCTACGAGCAGTACTTC. Protein: CASSESGGGRSYEQYF.

The chain has TRBV7-9 and TRBJ1-2; the D is unclear. Germline V CDR1 and CDR2: SEHNR, FQNEAQ (reference sequence). The CDR3 runs to 13 residues. V lost 2 bases, J lost 4 bases, and 8 bases lay in between. The CDR3 DNA reads as TGTGCCAGCAGCTTACCGGAGAGCTATGGCTACACCTTC. Amino acids: CASSLPESYGYTF.

This clonotype has only a few counts. The chain couples TRBV30 to TRBJ1-1; D is undetermined. The CDR3 totals 10 residues. The V end lost 1 base, the J end lost 11 bases, and 8 bases lay between the germline ends. Germline V CDR1 and CDR2: GTSNPN, SVGIG (reference sequence). This CDR3 reads CAWSAGRAFF. CDR3 nucleotide sequence: TGTGCCTGGAGTGCCGGGAGGGCTTTCTTT.